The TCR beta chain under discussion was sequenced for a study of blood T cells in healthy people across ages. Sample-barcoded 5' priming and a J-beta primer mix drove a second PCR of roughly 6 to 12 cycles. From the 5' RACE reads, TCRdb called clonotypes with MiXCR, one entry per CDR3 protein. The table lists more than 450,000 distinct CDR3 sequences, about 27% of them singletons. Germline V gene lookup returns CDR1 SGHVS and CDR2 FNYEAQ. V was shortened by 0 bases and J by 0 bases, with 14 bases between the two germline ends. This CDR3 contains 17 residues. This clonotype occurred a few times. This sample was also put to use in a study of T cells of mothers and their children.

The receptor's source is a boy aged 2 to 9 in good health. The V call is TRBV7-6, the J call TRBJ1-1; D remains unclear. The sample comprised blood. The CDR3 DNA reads TGTGCCAGCAGCTTAGCCATTCATCGGAGCTTGAACACTGAAGCTTTCTTT. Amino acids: CASSLAIHRSLNTEAFF.